The rows below give T cell receptor beta chains drawn from one sample of a study of blood T cell repertoires in COVID-19. Generated by immunoSEQ multiplex PCR, the TCRdb table keeps only in-frame clones and is missing some. The profile shows about 120,000 clones, around nine tenths of them singletons. The source material was peripheral blood. These receptors were taken from a woman in her forties or fifties with acute or convalescent COVID-19. Both conserved end residues are part of each CDR3. Each record gives: J gene, D gene, clone size, V gene, CDR3 DNA, CDR3 protein. A D gene is named only where the DNA matches it firmly. A row's size may be missing; if present it is once, few, many or a size class.

TRBJ2-7 | NA | NA | TRBV7-9 | TGTGCCAGCAGTAACGCCTACTCCTACGAGCAGTACTTC | CASSNAYSYEQYF
TRBJ1-6 | NA | NA | TRBV6-5 | TGTGCCAGCAGGCCGAGCTCAGGGGCCCTCCACTTT | CASRPSSGALHF
TRBJ2-7 | TRBD1 | NA | TRBV15 | TGTGCCACCAGCAGAGATCCGACAGGGCTCTCCTACGAGCAGTACTTC | CATSRDPTGLSYEQYF
TRBJ2-6 | NA | NA | TRBV7-2 | TGTGCCAGCAGGGGGACTTACAGGGGTCCTGGGGCCAACGTCCTGACTTTC | CASRGTYRGPGANVLTF
TRBJ1-5 | NA | NA | TRBV14 | TGTGCCAGCAGCCAACGGGGGTACAATCAGCCCCAGCATTTT | CASSQRGYNQPQHF
TRBJ2-2 | TRBD2 | NA | TRBV2 | TGTGCCAGCAGGGGAGGGGCTCCGAACACCGGGGAGCTGTTTTTT | CASRGGAPNTGELFF
TRBJ2-7 | NA | NA | TRBV10-3 | TGTGCCATCAGTGAGGGAGGAATTGCCTACGAGCAGTACTTC | CAISEGGIAYEQYF
TRBJ1-3 | TRBD1 | NA | TRBV6-5 | TGTGCCAGCAGTTACTCGAGGACAGGGTTTGGGAACACCATATATTTT | CASSYSRTGFGNTIYF
TRBJ2-2 | NA | once | TRBV11-2 | TGTGCCAGCAGCCTCTGGACAGTCACCGGGGAGCTGTTTTTT | CASSLWTVTGELFF
TRBJ1-2 | NA | NA | TRBV6-5 | TGTGCCAGCAGTTACTCGAATGGGGGAGGGGGATATGGCTACACCTTC | CASSYSNGGGGYGYTF
TRBJ1-5 | NA | NA | TRBV10-3 | TGTGCCATCAGCACGTCGTTTGGAGATGGCAATCAGCCCCAGCATTTT | CAISTSFGDGNQPQHF
TRBJ2-7 | NA | NA | TRBV7-9 | TGTGCCAGCAGCTTAGTTCCCGAGCTCCTCCACGAGCAGTACTTC | CASSLVPELLHEQYF
TRBJ2-2 | TRBD2 | NA | TRBV9 | TGTGCCAGCAGCCCCCTAGCGGGGGGGTACACCGGGGAGCTGTTTTTT | CASSPLAGGYTGELFF
TRBJ2-2 | TRBD2 | NA | TRBV2 | TGTGCCAGCTGGTATAGCGGGAGGCGCGACACCGGGGAGCTGTTTTTT | CASWYSGRRDTGELFF
TRBJ2-7 | TRBD1 | NA | TRBV9 | TGTGCCAGCAGCTCCACGAGGGGGGACAGGGACGGAAGCGATTACGAGCAGTACTTC | CASSSTRGDRDGSDYEQYF
TRBJ2-1 | NA | NA | TRBV11-3 | TGTGCCAGCAGCTTGGGACTCGCATTGGGGGTGGATGAGCAGTTCTTC | CASSLGLALGVDEQFF
TRBJ1-2 | NA | NA | TRBV6-5 | TGTGCCATTCCTCAGGGTTACTATGGCTACACCTTC | CAIPQGYYGYTF
TRBJ1-2 | NA | few | TRBV5-6 | TGTGCCAGCAGCTCCTTCCACTCACAGGGTTGGGGTGGCTACACCTTC | CASSSFHSQGWGGYTF
TRBJ1-3 | NA | NA | TRBV18 | TGTGCCAGCTCGCCGCTAGCGGCAGGTGAAGTCTCTGGAAACACCATATATTTT | CASSPLAAGEVSGNTIYF
TRBJ1-1 | NA | NA | TRBV7-2 | TGTGCCAGCAGCTTAGCCCTAATACGGTCTGAAGCTTTCTTT | CASSLALIRSEAFF
TRBJ2-1 | NA | NA | TRBV7-2 | TGTGCCAGCAGCTTCCGGGACTCCTACAATGAGCAGTTCTTC | CASSFRDSYNEQFF
TRBJ1-1 | NA | NA | TRBV29-1 | TGCAGCGTTGACAGGAACACTGAAGCTTTCTTT | CSVDRNTEAFF
TRBJ2-3 | NA | NA | TRBV5-1 | TGCGCCAGCAGCTTGGGGGAAGGGAGGACAGATACGCAGTATTTT | CASSLGEGRTDTQYF
TRBJ2-7 | TRBD2 | NA | TRBV20-1 | TGCAGTGCTAGTGCGGGACTAGCGGTGCTAGGGCAGTACTTC | CSASAGLAVLGQYF
TRBJ1-5 | TRBD1 | NA | TRBV15 | TGTGCCACCAGCAGAGATCAGTTTCGGACAGGGGGCAATCAGCCCCAGCATTTT | CATSRDQFRTGGNQPQHF
TRBJ1-6 | NA | NA | TRBV6-5 | TGTGCCAGCAGGGGGCCCGACAGTTCACCCCTCCACTTT | CASRGPDSSPLHF
TRBJ2-2 | TRBD2 | NA | TRBV5-4 | TGTGCCAGCAGCCAAAGACTAGCGGGTTACACCGGGGAGCTGTTTTTT | CASSQRLAGYTGELFF
TRBJ1-3 | TRBD1 | NA | TRBV11-2 | TGTGCCAGCAGCTTAGATTACCCGACAGGGGTATATTTT | CASSLDYPTGVYF